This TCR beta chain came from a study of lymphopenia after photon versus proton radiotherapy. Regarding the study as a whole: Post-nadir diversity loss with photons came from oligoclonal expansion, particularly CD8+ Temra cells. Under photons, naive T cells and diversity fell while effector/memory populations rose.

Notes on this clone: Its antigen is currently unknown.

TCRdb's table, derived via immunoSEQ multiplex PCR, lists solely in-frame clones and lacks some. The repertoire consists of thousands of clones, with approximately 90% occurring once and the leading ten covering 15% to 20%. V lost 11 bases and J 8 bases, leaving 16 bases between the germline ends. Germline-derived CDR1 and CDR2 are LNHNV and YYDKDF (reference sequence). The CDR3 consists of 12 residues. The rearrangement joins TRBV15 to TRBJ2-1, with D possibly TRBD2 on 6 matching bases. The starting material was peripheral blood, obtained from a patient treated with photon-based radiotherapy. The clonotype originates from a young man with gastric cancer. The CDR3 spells CAAGSSNDEQFF. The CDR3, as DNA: TGTGCCGCCGGGAGCTCCAACGATGAGCAGTTCTTC.